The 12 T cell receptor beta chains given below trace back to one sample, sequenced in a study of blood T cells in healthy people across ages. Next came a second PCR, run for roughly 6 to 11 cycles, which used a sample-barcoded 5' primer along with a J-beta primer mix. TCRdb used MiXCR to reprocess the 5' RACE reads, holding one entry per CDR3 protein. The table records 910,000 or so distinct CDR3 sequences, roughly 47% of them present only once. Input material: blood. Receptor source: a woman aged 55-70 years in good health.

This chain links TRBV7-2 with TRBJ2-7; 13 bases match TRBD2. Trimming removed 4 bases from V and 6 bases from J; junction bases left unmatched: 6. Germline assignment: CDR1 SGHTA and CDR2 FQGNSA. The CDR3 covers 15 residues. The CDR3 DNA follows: TGTGCCAGCAGCTCCCATGGGACTAGCGGGACCGAGCAGTACTTC. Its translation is CASSSHGTSGTEQYF. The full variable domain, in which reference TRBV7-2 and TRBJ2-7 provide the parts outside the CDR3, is GAGVSQSPSNKVTEKGKDVELRCDPISGHTALYWYRQSLGQGLEFLIYFQGNSAPDKSGLPSDRFSAERTGGSVSTLTIQRTQQEDSAVYLCASSSHGTSGTEQYFGPGTRLTVT.

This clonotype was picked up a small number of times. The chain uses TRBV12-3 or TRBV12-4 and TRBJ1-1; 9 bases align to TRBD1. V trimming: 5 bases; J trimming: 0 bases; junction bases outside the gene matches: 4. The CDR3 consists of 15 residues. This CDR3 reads CASSPDRGMNTEAFF. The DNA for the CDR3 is TGTGCCAGCAGTCCCGACAGGGGGATGAACACTGAAGCTTTCTTT.

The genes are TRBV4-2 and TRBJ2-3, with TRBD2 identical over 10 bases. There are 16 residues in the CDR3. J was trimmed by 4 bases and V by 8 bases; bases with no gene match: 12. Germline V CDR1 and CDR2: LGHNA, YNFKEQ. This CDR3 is CASGTLAGGVADTQYF. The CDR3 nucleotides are TGTGCCAGCGGAACCTTAGCGGGAGGTGTCGCAGATACGCAGTATTTT.

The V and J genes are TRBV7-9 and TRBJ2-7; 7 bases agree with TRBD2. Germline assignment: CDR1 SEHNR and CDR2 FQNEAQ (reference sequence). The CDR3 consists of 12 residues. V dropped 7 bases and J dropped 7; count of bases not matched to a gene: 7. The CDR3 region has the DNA TGTGCCAGCAACCGAGACGGGGGGGAGCAGTACTTC. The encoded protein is CASNRDGGEQYF.

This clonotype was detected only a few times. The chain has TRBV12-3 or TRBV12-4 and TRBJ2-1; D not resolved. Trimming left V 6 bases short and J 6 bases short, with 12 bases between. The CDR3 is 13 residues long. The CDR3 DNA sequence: TGTGCCAGCAGAAAGGACCCGGCCAATGAGCAGTTCTTC. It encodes CASRKDPANEQFF.

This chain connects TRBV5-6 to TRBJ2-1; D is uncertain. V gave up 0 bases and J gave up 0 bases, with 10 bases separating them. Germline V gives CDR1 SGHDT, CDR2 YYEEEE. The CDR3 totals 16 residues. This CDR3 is CASSLGGQSSYNEQFF. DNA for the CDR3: TGTGCCAGCAGCTTGGGAGGCCAGAGCTCCTACAATGAGCAGTTCTTC.

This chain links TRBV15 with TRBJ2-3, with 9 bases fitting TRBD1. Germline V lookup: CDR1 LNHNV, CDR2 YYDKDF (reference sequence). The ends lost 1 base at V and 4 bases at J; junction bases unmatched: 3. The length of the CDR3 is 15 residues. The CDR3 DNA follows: TGTGCCACCAGCAGAGGACAGGGGGTAGCAGATACGCAGTATTTT. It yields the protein CATSRGQGVADTQYF. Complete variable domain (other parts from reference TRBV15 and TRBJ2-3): DAMVIQNPRYQVTQFGKPVTLSCSQTLNHNVMYWYQQKSSQAPKLLFHYYDKDFNNEADTPDNFQSRRPNTSFCFLDIRSPGLGDTAMYLCATSRGQGVADTQYFGPGTRLTVL.

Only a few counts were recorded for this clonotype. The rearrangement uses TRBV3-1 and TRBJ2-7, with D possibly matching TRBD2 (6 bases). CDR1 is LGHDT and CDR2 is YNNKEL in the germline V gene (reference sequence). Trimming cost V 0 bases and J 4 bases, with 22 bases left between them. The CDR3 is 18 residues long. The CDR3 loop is CASSQELPLNEGGYEQYF. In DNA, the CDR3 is TGTGCCAGCAGCCAAGAATTACCCCTTAACGAGGGAGGATACGAGCAGTACTTC.

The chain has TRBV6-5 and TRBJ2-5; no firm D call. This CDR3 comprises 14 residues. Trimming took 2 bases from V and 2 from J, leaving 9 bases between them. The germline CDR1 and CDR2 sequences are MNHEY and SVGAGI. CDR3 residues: CASSYAHDQETQYF. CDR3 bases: TGTGCCAGCAGTTACGCCCATGATCAAGAGACCCAGTACTTC.

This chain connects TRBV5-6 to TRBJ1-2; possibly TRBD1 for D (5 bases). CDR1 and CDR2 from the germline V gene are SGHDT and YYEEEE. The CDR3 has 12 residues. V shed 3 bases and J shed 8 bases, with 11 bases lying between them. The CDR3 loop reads CASSWDSQGYTF. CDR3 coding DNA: TGTGCCAGCAGCTGGGACTCTCAGGGCTACACCTTC.

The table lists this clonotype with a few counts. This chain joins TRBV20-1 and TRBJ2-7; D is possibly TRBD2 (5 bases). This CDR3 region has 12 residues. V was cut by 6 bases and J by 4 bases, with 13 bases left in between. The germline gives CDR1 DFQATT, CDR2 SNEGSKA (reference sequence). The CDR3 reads CSAAPLAYEQYF. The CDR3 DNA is TGCAGTGCCGCTCCTCTAGCTTACGAGCAGTACTTC.

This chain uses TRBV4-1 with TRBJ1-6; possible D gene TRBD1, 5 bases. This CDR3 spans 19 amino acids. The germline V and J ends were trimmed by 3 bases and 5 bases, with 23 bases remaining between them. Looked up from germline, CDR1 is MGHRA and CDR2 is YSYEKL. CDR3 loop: CASSQTNILRRTNNSPLHF. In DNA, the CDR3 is TGCGCCAGCAGCCAGACGAACATCCTAAGACGGACAAATAATTCACCCCTCCACTTT.